Listed here are 14 T cell receptor beta chains from one sample, sequenced in a study of shared clonotypes between healthy human individuals. TCRdb keeps only in-frame clones here, not all; method: immunoSEQ multiplex PCR. The sample includes approximately 530,000 clones, 90% to 97% seen only once; the top ten take approximately 0.062%. The sample taken for sequencing was naive CD4+ T cells sorted from blood. Subset in this sample: CD45RA+ positively selected. These receptors all come from a woman younger than 45 in good health.

This chain uses TRBV9 with TRBJ2-1, with D perhaps TRBD2 (6 bases). CDR3 size: 14 residues. The germline CDR1 and CDR2 sequences are SGDLS and YYNGEE. The V end was cut by 2 bases, the J end by 3 bases, with 9 bases between. CDR3 bases: TGTGCCAGCAGCGTCTACGGGAGCTACAATGAGCAGTTCTTC. This translates into CASSVYGSYNEQFF.

The V gene is TRBV6-5, the J gene TRBJ1-1; D call uncertain. The CDR3 consists of 13 residues. Trimming took 2 bases from V and 1 from J, leaving 5 bases between them. Germline V gene lookup returns CDR1 MNHEY and CDR2 SVGAGI. CDR3 protein: CASSYLQNTEAFF. DNA for the CDR3: TGTGCCAGCAGTTACCTCCAGAACACTGAAGCTTTCTTT.

This sequence joins TRBV5-4 and TRBJ1-1; 9 nucleotides align to TRBD1. This CDR3 has 15 amino acids. Germline V gene data show CDR1 as SGHNT and CDR2 as YYREEE (reference sequence). Unmatched junction bases numbered 5, after V lost 4 bases and J lost 1 base. CDR3 amino acids: CASSDKTGGNTEAFF. CDR3 in DNA: TGTGCCAGCAGCGACAAGACAGGGGGGAACACTGAAGCTTTCTTT.

The V and J genes are TRBV4-2 and TRBJ1-1; 9 bases align to TRBD1. Germline V gene sequence: CDR1 LGHNA, CDR2 YNFKEQ. J lost 8 bases, V lost 5 bases, and 15 bases had no gene match. The CDR3 covers 16 residues. CDR3 DNA sequence: TGTGCCAGCAGCGGGGGGACAGGGAACTCCGCTATAGAAGCTTTCTTT. Its protein product is CASSGGTGNSAIEAFF.

The chain employs TRBV5-1 and TRBJ1-1; a weak D match, TRBD1 (6 bases). CDR1 is SGHRS, CDR2 YFSETQ, per germline. V was pared by 0 bases and J by 3 bases, with 12 bases between. This CDR3 comprises 15 residues. The CDR3 region has the DNA TGCGCCAGCAGCTTGGATGGGGGCGCGGACACTGAAGCTTTCTTT. This encodes CASSLDGGADTEAFF.

Of note for this clone: Germline and junction disagree at one end, which may indicate a read error. Other DNA sequences from this sample encode an identical CDR3 as well. V gene TRBV5-1 combines with J gene TRBJ2-5; possible D gene TRBD2, 6 bases. Germline V lookup: CDR1 SGHRS, CDR2 YFSETQ. There are 14 residues in the CDR3. The CDR3 region is CASSSGLRGETQYF. CDR3 bases: TGCGCCAGTAGCTCGGGACTCCGGGGAGAGACCCAGTACTTC.

The chain carries TRBV29-1 and TRBJ1-1; D remains unclear. V was pared by 3 bases and J by 1 base, with 9 bases between. The germline V gene has CDR1 SQVTM and CDR2 ANQGSEA. This CDR3 has 13 residues. CDR3 residues: CSVEAIENTEAFF. The DNA of the CDR3 is TGCAGCGTTGAGGCCATCGAGAACACTGAAGCTTTCTTT.

The V gene is TRBV9, the J gene TRBJ1-5, with TRBD1 as a possible D gene (6 bases). The CDR3 loop spans 14 amino acids. The V and J ends lost 0 bases and 2 bases respectively, with 6 bases between them. Germline CDR1 SGDLS, CDR2 YYNGEE. Written as DNA, the CDR3 is TGTGCCAGCAGCGTAGGGACAGGCAATCAGCCCCAGCATTTT. This sequence encodes CASSVGTGNQPQHF.

Details on this clone: Compared with germline, one end of the junction differs, possibly owing to a read error. This chain links TRBV7-2 with TRBJ2-7; 9 bases match TRBD2. The CDR3 has 17 amino acids. CDR1 is SGHTA and CDR2 is FQGNSA in the germline V gene. Here the CDR3 reads CASSPEGGGTTSGSGDF. CDR3 bases: TGTGCCAGCAGCCCCGAGGGGGGCGGAACGACTAGCGGATCGGGGGACTTC. Supplemented by reference TRBV7-2 and TRBJ2-7, the full variable domain reads GAGVSQSPSNKVTEKGKDVELRCDPISGHTALYWYRQSLGQGLEFLIYFQGNSAPDKSGLPSDRFSAERTGGSVSTLTIQRTQQEDSAVYLCASSPEGGGTTSGSGDFGPGTRLTVT.

A note on this clone: Other DNA sequences from this sample encode an identical CDR3 as well. The chain links TRBV28 to TRBJ1-5; TRBD1 agrees at 7 bases. With V trimmed by 6 bases and J by 6 bases, 5 bases remained unmatched. The germline gives CDR1 MDHEN, CDR2 SYDVKM. The CDR3 length is 13 residues. CDR3 loop: CASRPRGAQPQHF. CDR3 coding DNA: TGTGCCAGCAGACCCAGGGGGGCTCAGCCCCAGCATTTT.

The chain combines TRBV6-1 with TRBJ1-5; 7 bases align to TRBD1. Losses at the gene ends were 1 base for V and 7 bases for J; bases not matched to a gene: 4. This CDR3 contains 14 residues. The germline CDR1 and CDR2 sequences are MNHNS and SASEGT. The CDR3 nucleotides read TGTGCCAGCAGTGAAGGACAGGGACGGCAGCCCCAGCATTTT. Protein: CASSEGQGRQPQHF.

V is TRBV30 and J is TRBJ2-7, with D hard to call. CDR3 length: 14 residues. V was cut by 1 base and J by 0 bases, with 10 bases left in between. The germline gives CDR1 GTSNPN, CDR2 SVGIG (reference sequence). The CDR3 spells CAWSAGLSSYEQYF. CDR3 nucleotide sequence: TGTGCCTGGAGTGCAGGCTTGTCCTCCTACGAGCAGTACTTC. The full variable domain, its missing parts supplied by reference TRBV30 and TRBJ2-7, is SQTIHQWPATLVQPVGSPLSLECTVEGTSNPNLYWYRQAAGRGLQLLFYSVGIGQISSEVPQNLSASRPQDRQFILSSKKLLLSDSGFYLCAWSAGLSSYEQYFGPGTRLTVT.

This chain uses TRBV7-9 with TRBJ2-4; TRBD1 matches at 7 bases. With V trimmed by 3 bases and J by 0 bases, 8 bases remained unmatched. The germline V gene encodes CDR1 SEHNR and CDR2 FQNEAQ (reference sequence). The CDR3 consists of 17 residues. DNA of the CDR3: TGTGCCAGCAGCTTTAAGGGGGCGCAGGTAGCCAAAAACATTCAGTACTTC. Translation: CASSFKGAQVAKNIQYF.

The rearrangement links TRBV7-6 to TRBJ1-1; 8 bases are shared with TRBD1. Germline trimming cut 5 bases from V and 11 bases from J; bases unmatched to any gene: 10. The CDR3 totals 13 residues. The germline CDR1 and CDR2 sequences are SGHVS and FNYEAQ. The CDR3 bases are TGTGCCAGCAGCGCCGACAGGGGTAAATTGGCTTTCTTT. It specifies CASSADRGKLAFF.